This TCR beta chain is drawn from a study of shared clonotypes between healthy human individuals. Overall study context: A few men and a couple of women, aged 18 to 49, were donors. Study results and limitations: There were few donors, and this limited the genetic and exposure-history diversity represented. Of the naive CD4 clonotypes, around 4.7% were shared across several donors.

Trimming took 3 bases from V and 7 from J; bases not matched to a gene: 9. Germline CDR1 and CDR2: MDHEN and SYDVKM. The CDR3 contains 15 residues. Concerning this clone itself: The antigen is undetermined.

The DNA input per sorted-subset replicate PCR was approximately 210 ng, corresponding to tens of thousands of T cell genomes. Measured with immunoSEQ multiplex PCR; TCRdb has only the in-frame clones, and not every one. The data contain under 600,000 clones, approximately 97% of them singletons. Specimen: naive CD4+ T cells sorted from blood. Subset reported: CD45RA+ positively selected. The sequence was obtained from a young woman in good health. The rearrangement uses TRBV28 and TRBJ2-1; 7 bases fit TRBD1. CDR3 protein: CASSFLDRVGNEQFF. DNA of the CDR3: TGTGCCAGCAGTTTCCTCGACAGGGTGGGGAATGAGCAGTTCTTC. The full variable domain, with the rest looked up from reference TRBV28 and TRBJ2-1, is DVKVTQSSRYLVKRTGEKVFLECVQDMDHENMFWYRQDPGLGLRLIYFSYDVKMKEKGDIPEGYSVSREKKERFSLILESASTNQTSMYLCASSFLDRVGNEQFFGPGTRLTVL.